These 28 T cell receptor beta chains originate from one sample sequenced in a study of cytomegalovirus exposure and HLA in healthy donors (dated by TCRdb to about 2017). Libraries were built with the immunoSEQ multiplex PCR assay. The multiplex PCR relied on a mix of 60 forward primers for TCR Vbeta segments and 13 reverse primers for TCR Jbeta segments. In its TCRdb copy, this immuneACCESS table keeps in-frame sequences only and misses some clones. Where compared with another copy, unresolved V genes explain less than half of these, and the others have no known cause. The sample profile shows 150,000 to 200,000 clones; roughly four fifths of them were found once. Around 5% of the sample goes to the ten largest clones. The sequencing input was PBMCs. The receptors were sampled from a girl aged 5 to 17 in good health and CMV-seropositive.

The CDR3 sequence: CASSARQGLYGYTF. DNA of the CDR3: TGTGCCAGCAGTGCCCGACAGGGACTCTATGGCTACACCTTC. V usage is TRBV6-1 and J usage is TRBJ1-2, with 7 nucleotides matching TRBD1. Trimming at V came to 4 bases and at J to 4 bases, leaving 6 bases not matched to a gene. The CDR3 has 14 residues. CDR1 and CDR2 from the germline V gene are MNHNS and SASEGT.

The chain recombines TRBV7-9 with TRBJ1-1; D is perhaps TRBD1 (6 bases). Germline values: CDR1 SEHNR, CDR2 FQNEAQ (reference sequence). The V end was cut by 7 bases, the J end by 2 bases, with 14 bases between. CDR3 length: 14 residues. CDR3 DNA: TGTGCCAGCAACCGTGGACAGACTAACACTGAAGCTTTCTTT. Translated, it gives CASNRGQTNTEAFF.

This clone came up a few times. The rearrangement uses TRBV5-6 and TRBJ1-2; 8 bases are a match to TRBD1. Per the germline V gene, CDR1 is SGHDT and CDR2 is YYEEEE. The CDR3 is 13 amino acids. V gave up 8 bases and J gave up 3 bases; unmatched junction bases: 6. The CDR3 protein is CASDRGGDYGYTF. The CDR3 DNA reads as TGTGCCAGTGACAGGGGTGGGGACTATGGCTACACCTTC.

This rearrangement joins TRBV6-5 to TRBJ2-3; D not certain. Germline V gene lookup returns CDR1 MNHEY and CDR2 SVGAGI. Trimming took 6 bases from V and 5 from J, leaving 9 bases between them. The CDR3 totals 12 residues. This chain's CDR3 is CASSRTGDTQYF. The CDR3 nucleotides are TGTGCCAGCAGCCGAACCGGAGATACGCAGTATTTT.

The chain uses TRBV5-1 and TRBJ1-6; D is possibly TRBD1 (5 bases). V was cut by 1 base and J by 10 bases, with 15 bases left in between. CDR3 length: 15 residues. Per germline, CDR1 SGHRS and CDR2 YFSETQ. CDR3: CASSLNGGEGSPLHF. The CDR3 DNA is TGCGCCAGCAGCTTGAACGGGGGGGAGGGATCACCCCTCCACTTT.

The rearrangement joins TRBV29-1 to TRBJ1-4; 9 nucleotides match TRBD1. Per germline, CDR1 SQVTM and CDR2 ANQGSEA. Trimming took 6 bases from V and 7 from J; bases not matched to a gene: 6. The CDR3 extends over 13 amino acids. In nucleotides, the CDR3 is TGCAGCGTGATACAGGGGGCGAGTGAAAAACTGTTTTTT. Protein sequence: CSVIQGASEKLFF.

The chain joins TRBV15 to TRBJ2-7; 7 bases agree with TRBD2. This CDR3 comprises 12 residues. Germline trimming cut 5 bases from V and 6 bases from J; bases unmatched to any gene: 4. Germline assignment: CDR1 LNHNV and CDR2 YYDKDF (reference sequence). The CDR3 DNA follows: TGTGCCACCAGCTGGACTAGTGGCGAGCAGTACTTC. This translates into CATSWTSGEQYF.

V and J are TRBV6-1 and TRBJ1-2, with TRBD1 as a possible D gene (5 bases). In germline, CDR1 is MNHNS, CDR2 SASEGT. The CDR3 loop spans 17 amino acids. The V end lost 0 bases, the J end lost 4 bases, and 18 bases lay between the germline ends. CDR3 nucleotide sequence: TGTGCCAGCAGTGAAGCGGAGGGACGGCTGGGAGCCTATGGCTACACCTTC. Amino acid sequence: CASSEAEGRLGAYGYTF.

The chain uses TRBV11-2 and TRBJ2-3; tentatively, D is TRBD2 (6 bases). The CDR3 is 14 amino acids. V lost 3 bases and J lost 2, with 9 bases in between. Germline V gives CDR1 SGHAT, CDR2 FQNNGV. CDR3 region: CASSFSGLTDTQYF. The CDR3 bases are TGTGCCAGCAGCTTTAGCGGACTCACAGATACGCAGTATTTT.

Concerning this clone itself: The same CDR3 arises from other DNA sequences in this sample as well. V usage is TRBV18 and J usage is TRBJ1-2, with a weak D call TRBD1 (6 bases). CDR3 length: 13 residues. CDR1 KGHSH and CDR2 LQKENI come from the germline V gene. With 3 bases removed from V and 2 bases from J, the gap between germline ends came to 7 bases. The CDR3: CASSPGQNYGYTF. In DNA, the CDR3 is TGTGCCAGCTCACCCGGACAGAACTATGGCTACACCTTC.

The chain combines TRBV5-4 with TRBJ2-5; 8 bases map to TRBD2. The CDR3 extends over 14 amino acids. Germline trimming cut 2 bases from V and 3 bases from J; bases unmatched to any gene: 3. The germline gives CDR1 SGHNT, CDR2 YYREEE (reference sequence). The CDR3 spells CASSFSGGEETQYF. In nucleotides, the CDR3 is TGTGCCAGCAGCTTTTCCGGGGGGGAAGAGACCCAGTACTTC.

This chain links TRBV6-1 with TRBJ1-1; tentative D call: TRBD1 (5 bases). V was clipped by 4 bases and J by 0 bases, with 15 bases between them. The CDR3 is 16 amino acids. The V gene's germline CDR1 is MNHNS and CDR2 SASEGT. The CDR3 nucleotides read TGTGCCAGCAGTGCCCCGAAGACAGTGATGAACACTGAAGCTTTCTTT. It is translated as CASSAPKTVMNTEAFF.

This clone was observed a handful of times. This chain links TRBV11-3 with TRBJ2-1; TRBD2 matches at 7 bases. The CDR3 sequence is 14 residues long. Germline lookup yields CDR1 SGHNT and CDR2 YENEEA. V shed 3 bases and J 5 bases; nucleotides not matched to a gene: 4. The CDR3 DNA follows: TGTGCCAGCAGCTTTTCCGGGACTAACAATGAGCAGTTCTTC. This encodes CASSFSGTNNEQFF.

The chain combines TRBV5-6 with TRBJ1-1, with 9 bases aligning to TRBD1. The ends lost 4 bases at V and 4 bases at J; junction bases unmatched: 11. Germline V lookup: CDR1 SGHDT, CDR2 YYEEEE. The CDR3 is made up of 16 amino acids. The CDR3 loop reads CASSQKTGGLSTEAFF. For the CDR3, the DNA is TGTGCCAGCAGCCAAAAGACAGGGGGACTAAGCACTGAAGCTTTCTTT.

This chain uses TRBV9 with TRBJ1-1; the match to TRBD1 covers 12 bases. The V gene end was trimmed by 0 bases and the J gene end by 5 bases; junction bases not matched to a gene: 5. Germline CDR1 SGDLS, CDR2 YYNGEE. The CDR3 has 16 amino acids. For the CDR3, the DNA is TGTGCCAGCAGCGTAGCCGGGACAGGGGGCGGAACTGAAGCTTTCTTT. As protein: CASSVAGTGGGTEAFF.

This chain links TRBV5-1 with TRBJ1-6; possibly TRBD1 for D (6 bases). V was clipped by 4 bases and J by 7 bases, with 24 bases between them. From germline, CDR1 is SGHRS and CDR2 YFSETQ. This CDR3 is built from 18 residues. The CDR3 coding sequence is TGCGCCAGCAGCCTCCACGTCGGGGGGCCCTCATCCAATTCACCCCTCCACTTT. Its protein is CASSLHVGGPSSNSPLHF.

V is TRBV29-1 and J is TRBJ1-1; no clear D gene. CDR1 and CDR2 (germline): SQVTM, ANQGSEA. The CDR3 has 14 residues. Trimming stripped 6 bases from V and 8 bases from J, with 22 bases between. The CDR3 sequence: CSVDDSYGSSEAFF. The CDR3 coding sequence is TGCAGCGTGGATGATAGCTACGGTTCTTCAGAAGCTTTCTTT.

This rearrangement joins TRBV15 to TRBJ1-1, with a possible D match to TRBD1 (6 bases). The V gene lost 5 bases and the J gene lost 0 bases, with 16 bases spanning the gap. The CDR3 length is 16 residues. Per the germline V gene, CDR1 is LNHNV and CDR2 is YYDKDF (reference sequence). In DNA, the CDR3 is TGTGCCACCAGCCGCGTAGGCAGGGGTTTGAACACTGAAGCTTTCTTT. It encodes CATSRVGRGLNTEAFF.

The V gene is TRBV4-2, the J gene TRBJ1-2; 7 bases fit TRBD1. V shed 1 base and J 4 bases; nucleotides not matched to a gene: 6. Germline V gene lookup returns CDR1 LGHNA and CDR2 YNFKEQ. There are 15 residues in the CDR3. CDR3 coding DNA: TGTGCCAGCAGCCAAGGGTCAGCAGGGGGCTATGGCTACACCTTC. As protein: CASSQGSAGGYGYTF.

The V call is TRBV7-9, the J call TRBJ1-2; 7 bases are shared with TRBD1. The germline CDR1 and CDR2 sequences are SEHNR and FQNEAQ (reference sequence). V trimming: 5 bases; J trimming: 7 bases; junction bases outside the gene matches: 13. The CDR3 has 15 amino acids. The DNA of the CDR3 is TGTGCCAGCAGCGCATCTACAGGGGTAGGTGGTGGCTACACCTTC. Protein sequence: CASSASTGVGGGYTF.

The chain uses TRBV5-3 and TRBJ1-4, with TRBD1 matching over 7 bases. TRBV5-3 is placed among ORFs of uncertain function. CDR3 length: 15 amino acids. Trimming cost V 4 bases and J 4 bases; bases outside gene matches: 7. The chain's CDR3 is CARSLRDSLNEKLFF. The DNA for the CDR3 is TGTGCCAGAAGCCTTCGGGACAGCCTTAATGAAAAACTGTTTTTT.

This clone was recorded only once. The CDR3 DNA sequence: TGTGCCAGCAGCAAACAGGGGGCAGACACCGGGGAGCTGTTTTTT. Translation gives CASSKQGADTGELFF. This rearrangement joins TRBV5-4 to TRBJ2-2; 9 bases line up with TRBD1. Germline values: CDR1 SGHNT, CDR2 YYREEE (reference sequence). CDR3 length: 15 residues. V dropped 4 bases and J dropped 3; count of bases not matched to a gene: 4.

The gene calls are TRBV5-6 and TRBJ2-1; D remains unclear. Trimming took 1 base from V and 2 from J, leaving 7 bases between them. There are 14 residues in the CDR3. Germline V gives CDR1 SGHDT, CDR2 YYEEEE. CDR3 in DNA: TGTGCCAGCAGCTTGAGCACGGCCTACAATGAGCAGTTCTTC. Its protein is CASSLSTAYNEQFF.

This clone has just one count. The genes are TRBV4-1 and TRBJ2-1, with TRBD2 matching 7 bases. The V gene's germline CDR1 is MGHRA and CDR2 YSYEKL. The CDR3 consists of 16 residues. J gave up 1 base and V 1 base, and 4 bases lay outside the gene matches. The CDR3 is CASSQGYSGSYNEQFF. CDR3 DNA: TGCGCCAGCAGCCAAGGGTATAGCGGGTCCTACAATGAGCAGTTCTTC.

The CDR3 region has the DNA TGCGCCAGCGATGGGGAGGTTCGGGGATTTATGAACACTGAAGCTTTCTTT. Protein product: CASDGEVRGFMNTEAFF. The V and J genes are TRBV23-1 and TRBJ1-1; D uncertain. TRBV23-1 is an ORF for which the function is uncertain. With 8 bases removed from V and 0 bases from J, the gap between germline ends came to 22 bases. The CDR3 extends over 17 amino acids.

The V and J genes are TRBV27 and TRBJ1-5; the D is unclear. The CDR3 runs to 13 residues. V lost 3 bases and J lost 6, with 9 bases in between. The germline gives CDR1 MNHEY, CDR2 SMNVEV (reference sequence). CDR3 DNA: TGTGCCAGCAGTTTCGCGAACCTTCAGCCCCAGCATTTT. Translated, it gives CASSFANLQPQHF.

The V call is TRBV29-1, the J call TRBJ1-3; D possibly corresponds to TRBD1 (5 bases). Germline CDR1 SQVTM, CDR2 ANQGSEA. The CDR3 contains 13 residues. The V end lost 7 bases, the J end lost 4 bases, and 14 bases lay between the germline ends. CDR3 DNA: TGCAGCGCCCAGGGTGTACTAGGAAACACCATATATTTT. Amino acid sequence: CSAQGVLGNTIYF.

J is TRBJ1-2 and V is TRBV10-2, with 9 bases lining up with TRBD1. Germline-derived CDR1 and CDR2 are WSHSY and SAAADI. CDR3 length: 15 amino acids. The V and J ends lost 6 bases and 4 bases, in that order; junction bases with no gene match: 9. CDR3 in amino acids: CASRGDRAPFYGYTF. Written as DNA, the CDR3 is TGCGCCAGCAGAGGGGACAGGGCCCCTTTCTATGGCTACACCTTC.